This T cell receptor beta chain was recovered during a study of T-cell reconstitution after alpha-beta-depleted transplantation in children. Trimming pared 6 bases from V and 4 bases from J, leaving 9 bases between. CDR3 length: 13 residues. CDR1 is MNHNS, CDR2 SASEGT, per germline. Researchers prepared the TCRbeta library using unique molecular identifiers, the study reports. A single record per CDR3 protein comes from TCRdb applying MiXCR to the PCR reads. The sample includes 600,000 to 700,000 distinct CDR3 sequences, about 15% seen only once; the top ten take 0.8% to 1.1%. The sequence derives from a human donor who donated a stem cell graft to a child with acute myeloid leukemia. The chain employs TRBV6-1 and TRBJ2-2; D unclear. The material sequenced was PBMCs from the stem cell graft donor, taken from the stem cell graft. Here the CDR3 DNA reads TGTGCCAGCAGCCCCCTTACCACCGGGGAGCTGTTTTTT. This gives the protein CASSPLTTGELFF.